These 9 T cell receptor beta chains were all obtained from the same sample, sequenced in a study of T cells in Graves' hyperthyroidism and ophthalmopathy. There were TCR beta CDR3 regions amplified from RNA transcripts. A first-round RT-PCR of the TCR CDR3 used the HTBI primer set. TCRdb used MiXCR to reprocess the multiplex PCR reads, holding one entry per CDR3 protein. There are 300,000 to 400,000 distinct CDR3 sequences in the sample; around 20% occur only once, and around half lies in the top ten. Source material: blood. These receptors were obtained from a woman aged 45-60 years with Graves' hyperthyroidism.

As to this clonotype: A read error may explain this, as a much larger clone is one base away. The rearrangement links TRBV29-1 to TRBJ1-1; D is possibly TRBD1 (5 bases). The germline V gene encodes CDR1 SQVTM and CDR2 ANQGSEA. V was pared by 5 bases and J by 1 base, with 11 bases between. The CDR3 is made up of 13 amino acids. The CDR3 coding sequence is TGCAGCGTTAAAGGCAGGGCGAACACTGAAGCTTTCTTT. The encoded protein is CSVKGRANTEAFF. Supplemented by reference TRBV29-1 and TRBJ1-1, the full variable domain reads SAVISQKPSRDICQRGTSLTIQCQVDSQVTMMFWYRQQPGQSLTLIATANQGSEATYESGFVIDKFPISRPNLTFSTLTVSNMSPEDSSIYLCSVKGRANTEAFFGQGTRLTVV.

This clonotype showed up many times. The CDR3 is CASSSIFSGLAYEQYF. CDR3 coding DNA: TGTGCCAGCAGTTCTATTTTTAGCGGGCTTGCCTACGAGCAGTACTTC. The rearrangement links TRBV2 to TRBJ2-7; 7 bases match TRBD2. The CDR3 totals 16 residues. Germline V gene sequence: CDR1 SNHLY, CDR2 FYNNEI. J lost 2 bases, V lost 5 bases, and 12 bases had no gene match.

This clonotype was observed at least ten times. V is TRBV6-1 and J is TRBJ1-1; D call uncertain. The CDR3 spans 18 residues. V was trimmed by 5 bases and J by 0 bases, leaving 22 bases between them. Germline values: CDR1 MNHNS, CDR2 SASEGT. For the CDR3, the DNA is TGTGCCAGCAGTTACATGTGGAGCGGGGTTTCCATGAACACTGAAGCTTTCTTT. Translating it yields CASSYMWSGVSMNTEAFF.

Ten or more counts support this clonotype. The chain joins TRBV6-1 to TRBJ1-5; a possible D gene is TRBD1 (5 bases). CDR1 MNHNS and CDR2 SASEGT come from the germline V gene. CDR3 length: 12 amino acids. V was trimmed by 7 bases and J by 6 bases, leaving 10 bases between them. CDR3 DNA sequence: TGTGCCAGCAAGGGCCAGGGTCAGCCCCAGCATTTT. Protein sequence: CASKGQGQPQHF.

Turning to this clonotype: Being one base from a much bigger clone, this may be a read error. The chain couples TRBV28 to TRBJ2-7; no definite D call. The J call may be incorrect, as the DNA end agrees better with TRBJ2-1. This CDR3 contains 12 residues. CDR1 MDHEN and CDR2 SYDVKM come from the germline V gene. CDR3 sequence (DNA): TGTGCCAGCAGTTTGTTGGTCTACGAGCAGTTCTTC. Amino acids: CASSLLVYEQFF.

Ten or more counts support this clonotype. The chain couples TRBV28 to TRBJ1-3; D call uncertain. The CDR3 has 16 amino acids. Germline V gene lookup returns CDR1 MDHEN and CDR2 SYDVKM. Trimming pared 5 bases from V and 0 bases from J, leaving 14 bases between. This CDR3 is CASSPTRVPSGNTIYF. In DNA form, the CDR3 reads TGTGCCAGCAGTCCCACTCGGGTCCCCTCTGGAAACACCATATATTTT.

The chain is built from TRBV7-9 and TRBJ2-5, with D perhaps given as TRBD1 or TRBD2 (5 bases each). This CDR3 is 14 amino acids long. Germline CDR1 reads SEHNR; CDR2 reads FQNEAQ (reference sequence). Between the trimmed V and J ends, which lost 3 bases and 5 bases, there was a span of 13 bases. The CDR3 coding sequence is TGTGCCAGCAGCTTCGATAGGGGAGTGGAGACCCAGTACTTC. The encoded protein is CASSFDRGVETQYF.

This clonotype has just a few counts. V gene TRBV7-2 combines with J gene TRBJ2-3; TRBD1 aligns across 7 bases. V lost 5 bases, J lost 5 bases, and 7 bases stayed unmatched. CDR1 and CDR2 from the germline V gene are SGHTA and FQGNSA. There are 14 residues in the CDR3. The CDR3, as DNA: TGTGCCAGCAGCCTAGACAGGGCGGTAGATACGCAGTATTTT. It yields the protein CASSLDRAVDTQYF.

This clonotype was observed many times. The chain links TRBV18 to TRBJ1-1; TRBD1 might be the D (5 bases). Trimming removed 3 bases at V and 5 bases at J, with 16 bases between. The CDR3 is 15 amino acids. Germline V gene lookup returns CDR1 KGHSH and CDR2 LQKENI. CDR3: CASSPREGIETEAFF. The CDR3 DNA sequence: TGTGCCAGCTCACCCCGGGAGGGGATTGAGACTGAAGCTTTCTTT. The full variable domain, completed using reference TRBV18 and TRBJ1-1, is NAGVMQNPRHLVRRRGQEARLRCSPMKGHSHVYWYRQLPEEGLKFMVYLQKENIIDESGMPKERFSAEFPKEGPSILRIQQVVRGDSAAYFCASSPREGIETEAFFGQGTRLTVV.